This T cell receptor beta chain was profiled in a study of blood T cell repertoires in COVID-19. The CDR3 totals 14 residues. The germline gives CDR1 SGDLS, CDR2 YYNGEE. With 2 bases removed from V and 1 base from J, the gap between germline ends came to 9 bases. Sequencing used immunoSEQ multiplex PCR; TCRdb keeps in-frame clones, though not all of them. The repertoire holds roughly 98,000 clones, 70% to 90% seen once, with about 11% in the top ten. This chain links TRBV9 with TRBJ1-1, with D maybe TRBD1 (6 bases). This TCR derives from a woman in her 70s with active or convalescent COVID-19. Sequences were obtained from peripheral blood. The CDR3 DNA follows: TGTGCCAGCAGCGTCTCGGGACAGAACACTGAAGCTTTCTTT. Translated: CASSVSGQNTEAFF.